This T cell receptor beta chain was documented in a study of CD4 T cells in relation to SARS-CoV-2 and coronaviruses (dated by TCRdb to the early 2020s). Study-wide context: The ViraFEST assay cultured PBMCs with antigen for roughly nine days, then sequenced TCR beta CDR3s to find antigen-specific clonal expansions. The negative reference condition was either a culture with an HIV-1 Nef peptide pool or a culture with no peptide. Patient-derived lymphoblastoid cell lines were used to map the HLA restriction of shared crossreactive spike epitopes. Memory CD4+ T cell crossreactivity between SARS-CoV-2 and common cold coronavirus spike proteins was assessed at the TCR clonotype level in the study. Samples from three pre-COVID donors and the naive versus memory experiments were sequenced with the Adaptive Biotechnologies TCR-sequencing kit; other data were Illumina-based. Expansion assays from other donors in the study were sequenced with a different, Illumina-based TCR-beta assay. Broader findings and caveats from the paper: Small numbers of patients and of tested TCRs limited the study. No donor contributed both pre-pandemic and post-infection samples, which limited tracing the source of pre-existing responses. Crossreactivity analysis was centred on spike protein, so crossreactivity against other viral proteins was not assessed. Crossreactive clones showed significantly weaker SARS-CoV-2-driven expansion than monoreactive clones, consistent with antigenic imprinting. Memory CD4+ clonotypes crossrecognizing SARS-CoV-2 and at least one common cold coronavirus spike were found in roughly 65% of donors.

Taken from cysteine to phenylalanine, the CDR3 has 13 residues. Only the CDR3 portion is preserved as DNA: 39 bases, with reading frame beginning at the first base. The junction carries 9 bases between V and J, which are trimmed by 5 bases and 4 bases respectively. The germline V gene sets CDR1 to MNHEY and CDR2 to SVGEGT. CD4+ T cells from unexposed donors were collected before the COVID-19 pandemic (2011-2018). The EasySep CD4+ T cell isolation kit was used to isolate CD4+ T cells once the cultures had run for more than 8 days. Unexposed donor CD4+ T cells were tested for reactivity to SARS-CoV-2 S and N and four common cold coronavirus spike pools, as cell number allowed. Each well received over 1.5 million PBMCs, cultured in IMDM supplemented with about 4.5% human AB serum and roughly 10 IU/ml IL-2. Half of the culture medium was replaced with fresh IL-2-containing medium on days 3 and 7. Triplicate replicate wells were generally used for each peptide culture condition. The leukapheresis product for the unexposed donors was obtained through commercial purchase. Ficoll-Paque PLUS gradient centrifugation was used to isolate PBMCs from either whole blood or leukapheresis product. PBMCs were either cryopreserved at -140 degrees C or used fresh in the expansion assay. The QIAamp Micro DNA Kit was used to extract genomic DNA from the CD4+ T cells.

Receptors were amplified or captured by the immunoSEQ multiplex PCR assay. The authors' analysis ran thus. During preprocessing, nonproductive sequences were removed, along with CDR3s that did not begin with C, did not end with F or W, or were shorter than 7 amino acids. Antigen-specific clonotypes were called with the MANAFEST web app on the basis of expansion relative to the reference and to other culture wells. A clone counted as positive if significantly expanded in 2 of 3 replicate wells versus the reference culture at FDR below 0.05. For a clone to be considered positive, significant expansion relative to all other tandem wells and an odds ratio above 5 were also required. Pairwise Levenshtein distance, computed with the stringdist R package after three terminal residues were trimmed from each end, was used as the measure of CDR3 homology. The table was pulled from immuneACCESS by TCRdb, which kept in-frame rearrangements only. Such tables lose some clones; where checked, under half of the loss comes from unresolved V genes, and the rest has no known cause. V, J and clone size derive from that table, while D and trimming were established from the DNA sequence. For this sample the table gives about 29,000 clones, of which about 73% were detected only once. The leading ten clones occupy 20% to 25% of the sample.

About this clone: Its antigen is currently not known. It has no much larger one-base neighbor in the sample; base qualities were not kept.

The sequence derives from a human donor in good health. The sample was CD4+ T cells from PBMCs, cultured in vitro. This chain is built from TRBV6-2 or TRBV6-3 and TRBJ1-5; no confident D gene assignment can be made. The bases read TGTGCCAGCAGTCAGGACCAGAATCAGCCCCAGCATTTT. This is translated as CASSQDQNQPQHF.